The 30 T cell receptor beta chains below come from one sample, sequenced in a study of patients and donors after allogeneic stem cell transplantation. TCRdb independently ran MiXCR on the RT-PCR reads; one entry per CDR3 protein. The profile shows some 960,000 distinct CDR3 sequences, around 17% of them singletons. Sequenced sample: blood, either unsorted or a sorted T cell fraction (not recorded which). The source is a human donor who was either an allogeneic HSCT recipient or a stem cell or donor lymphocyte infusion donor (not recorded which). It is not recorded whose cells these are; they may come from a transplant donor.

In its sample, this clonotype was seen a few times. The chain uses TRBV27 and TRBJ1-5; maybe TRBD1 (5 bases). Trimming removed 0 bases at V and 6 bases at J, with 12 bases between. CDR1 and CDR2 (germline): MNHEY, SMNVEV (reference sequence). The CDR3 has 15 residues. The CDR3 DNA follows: TGTGCCAGCAGTTTATCTGTGGGGACCGGTCAGCCCCAGCATTTT. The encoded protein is CASSLSVGTGQPQHF.

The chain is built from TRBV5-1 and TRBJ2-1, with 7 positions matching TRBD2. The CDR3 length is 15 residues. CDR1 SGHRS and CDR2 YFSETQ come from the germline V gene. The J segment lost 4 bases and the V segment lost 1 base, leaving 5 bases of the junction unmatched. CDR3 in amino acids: CASSLRGEGYNEQFF. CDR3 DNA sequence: TGCGCCAGCAGCTTGAGAGGGGAGGGTTACAATGAGCAGTTCTTC. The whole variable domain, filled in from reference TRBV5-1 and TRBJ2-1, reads KAGVTQTPRYLIKTRGQQVTLSCSPISGHRSVSWYQQTPGQGLQFLFEYFSETQRNKGNFPGRFSGRQFSNSRSEMNVSTLELGDSALYLCASSLRGEGYNEQFFGPGTRLTVL.

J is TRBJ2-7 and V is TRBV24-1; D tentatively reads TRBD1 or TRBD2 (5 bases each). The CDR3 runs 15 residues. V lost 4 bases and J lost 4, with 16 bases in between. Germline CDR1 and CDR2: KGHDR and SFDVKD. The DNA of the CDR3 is TGTGCCACCAGTGACACTAGACAGAGAGCTTACGAGCAGTACTTC. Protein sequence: CATSDTRQRAYEQYF.

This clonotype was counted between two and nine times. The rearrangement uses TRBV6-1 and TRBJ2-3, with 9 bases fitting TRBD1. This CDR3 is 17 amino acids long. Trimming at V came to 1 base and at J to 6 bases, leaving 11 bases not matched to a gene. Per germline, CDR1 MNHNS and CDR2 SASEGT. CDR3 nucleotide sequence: TGTGCCAGCAGTGAAGTGGTGACACAGGGGGCAGGGGATACGCAGTATTTT. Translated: CASSEVVTQGAGDTQYF.

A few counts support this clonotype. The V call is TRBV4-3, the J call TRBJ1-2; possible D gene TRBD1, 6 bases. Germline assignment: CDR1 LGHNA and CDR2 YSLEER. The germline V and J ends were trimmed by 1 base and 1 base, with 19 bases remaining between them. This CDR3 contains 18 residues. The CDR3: CASSQGTEKLLDNYGYTF. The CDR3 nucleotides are TGCGCCAGCAGCCAAGGGACAGAGAAGTTATTGGATAACTATGGCTACACCTTC.

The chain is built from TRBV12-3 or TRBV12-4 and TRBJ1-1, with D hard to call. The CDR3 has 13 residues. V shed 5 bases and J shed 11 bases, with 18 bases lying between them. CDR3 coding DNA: TGTGCCAGCAGTCATATGGACGGATTGGGGGCTTTCTTT. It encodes CASSHMDGLGAFF.

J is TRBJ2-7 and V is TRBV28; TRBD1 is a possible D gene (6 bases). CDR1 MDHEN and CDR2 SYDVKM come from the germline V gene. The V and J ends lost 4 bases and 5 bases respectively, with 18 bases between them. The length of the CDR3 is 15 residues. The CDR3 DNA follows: TGTGCCAGCAGTTCCCTCGCAACAGGGCCCCACGAGCAGTACTTC. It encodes CASSSLATGPHEQYF.

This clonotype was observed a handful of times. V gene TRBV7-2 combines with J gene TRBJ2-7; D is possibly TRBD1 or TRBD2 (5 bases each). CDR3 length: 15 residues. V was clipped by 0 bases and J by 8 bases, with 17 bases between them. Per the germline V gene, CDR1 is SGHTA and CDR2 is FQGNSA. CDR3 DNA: TGTGCCAGCAGCTTAGCGGGGGACGCCGCGTCGCAGCAGTACTTC. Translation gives CASSLAGDAASQQYF.

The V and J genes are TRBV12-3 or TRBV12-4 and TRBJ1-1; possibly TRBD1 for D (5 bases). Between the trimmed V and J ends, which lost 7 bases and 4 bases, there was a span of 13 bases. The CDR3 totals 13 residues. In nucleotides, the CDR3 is TGTGCCAGCATTAAACTGGGGCCCACTGAAGCTTTCTTT. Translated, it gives CASIKLGPTEAFF.

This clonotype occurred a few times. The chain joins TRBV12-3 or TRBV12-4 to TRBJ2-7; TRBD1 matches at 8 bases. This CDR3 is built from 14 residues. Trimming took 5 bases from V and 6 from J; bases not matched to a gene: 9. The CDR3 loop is CASSRTGLASEQYF. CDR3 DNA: TGTGCCAGCAGTCGGACAGGGTTAGCCAGCGAGCAGTACTTC.

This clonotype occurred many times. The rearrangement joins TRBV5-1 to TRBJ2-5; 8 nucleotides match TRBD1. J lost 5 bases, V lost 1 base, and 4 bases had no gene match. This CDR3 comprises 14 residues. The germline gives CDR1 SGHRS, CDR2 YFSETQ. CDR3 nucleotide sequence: TGCGCCAGCAGCTTGCAGGGGGCGAGGGAGACCCAGTACTTC. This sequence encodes CASSLQGARETQYF. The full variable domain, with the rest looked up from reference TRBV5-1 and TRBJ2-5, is KAGVTQTPRYLIKTRGQQVTLSCSPISGHRSVSWYQQTPGQGLQFLFEYFSETQRNKGNFPGRFSGRQFSNSRSEMNVSTLELGDSALYLCASSLQGARETQYFGPGTRLLVL.

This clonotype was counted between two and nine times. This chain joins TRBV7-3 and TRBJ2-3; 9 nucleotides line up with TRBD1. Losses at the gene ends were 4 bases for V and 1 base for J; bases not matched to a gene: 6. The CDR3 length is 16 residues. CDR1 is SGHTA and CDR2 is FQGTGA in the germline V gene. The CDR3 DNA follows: TGTGCCAGCAGCTCGGGACAGGGATGGGGCACAGATACGCAGTATTTT. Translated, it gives CASSSGQGWGTDTQYF.

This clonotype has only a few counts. CDR3 nucleotides: TGTGCCATCAGTGTCGGGACTAGCGGGAGATCCTACGAGCAGTACTTC. This sequence encodes CAISVGTSGRSYEQYF. This chain connects TRBV10-3 to TRBJ2-7, with 14 bases aligning to TRBD2. The CDR3 is made up of 16 amino acids. Germline lookup yields CDR1 ENHRY and CDR2 SYGVKD. Trimming at V came to 4 bases and at J to 1 base, leaving 3 bases not matched to a gene.

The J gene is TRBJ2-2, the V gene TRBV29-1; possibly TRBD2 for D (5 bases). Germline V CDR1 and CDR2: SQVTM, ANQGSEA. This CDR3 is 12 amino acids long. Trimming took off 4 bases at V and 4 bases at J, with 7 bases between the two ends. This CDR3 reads CSVAGSTGELFF. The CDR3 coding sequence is TGCAGCGTTGCTGGGAGCACCGGGGAGCTGTTTTTT.

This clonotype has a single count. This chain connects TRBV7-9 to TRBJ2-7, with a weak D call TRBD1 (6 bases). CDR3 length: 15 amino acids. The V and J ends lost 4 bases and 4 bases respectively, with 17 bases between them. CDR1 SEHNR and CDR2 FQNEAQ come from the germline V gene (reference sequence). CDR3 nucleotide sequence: TGTGCCAGCAGCTCCAACGTAGACAGGTTTTACGAGCAGTACTTC. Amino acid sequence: CASSSNVDRFYEQYF.

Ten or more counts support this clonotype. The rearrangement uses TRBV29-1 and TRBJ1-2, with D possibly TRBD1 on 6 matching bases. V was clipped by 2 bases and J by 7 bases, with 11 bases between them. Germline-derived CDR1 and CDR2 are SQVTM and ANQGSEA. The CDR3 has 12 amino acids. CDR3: CSVEMGGLGYTF. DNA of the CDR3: TGCAGCGTTGAAATGGGGGGCCTTGGCTACACCTTC.

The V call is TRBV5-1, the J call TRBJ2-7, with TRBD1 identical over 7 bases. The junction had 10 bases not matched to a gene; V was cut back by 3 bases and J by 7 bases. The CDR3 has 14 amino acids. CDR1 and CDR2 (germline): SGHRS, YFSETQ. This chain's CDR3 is CASSSQGTNEEQYF. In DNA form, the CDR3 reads TGCGCCAGCAGCTCACAGGGGACCAACGAAGAGCAGTACTTC.

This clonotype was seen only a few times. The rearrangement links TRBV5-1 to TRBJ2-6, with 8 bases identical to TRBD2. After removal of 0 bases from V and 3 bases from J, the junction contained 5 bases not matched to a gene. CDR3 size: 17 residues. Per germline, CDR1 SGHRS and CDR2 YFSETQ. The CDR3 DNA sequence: TGCGCCAGCAGCTTGGTCCAGCGGGGGAATGGGGCCAACGTCCTGACTTTC. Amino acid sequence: CASSLVQRGNGANVLTF.

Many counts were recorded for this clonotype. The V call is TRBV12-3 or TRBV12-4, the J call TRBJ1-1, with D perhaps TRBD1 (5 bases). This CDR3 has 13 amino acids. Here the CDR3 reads CVSGPKLNTEAFF. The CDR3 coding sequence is TGTGTTTCGGGACCCAAACTTAACACTGAAGCTTTCTTT.

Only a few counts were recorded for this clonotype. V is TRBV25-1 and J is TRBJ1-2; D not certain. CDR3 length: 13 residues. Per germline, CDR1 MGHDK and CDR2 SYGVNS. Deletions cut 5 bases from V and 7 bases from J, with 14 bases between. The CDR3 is CASSNSPFGGYTF. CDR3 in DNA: TGTGCCAGCAGTAACTCCCCATTCGGTGGCTACACCTTC.

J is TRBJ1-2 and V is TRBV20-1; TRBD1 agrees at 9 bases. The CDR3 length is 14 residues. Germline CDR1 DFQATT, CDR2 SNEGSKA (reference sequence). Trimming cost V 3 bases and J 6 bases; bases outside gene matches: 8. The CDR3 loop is CSASPGQGGNGYTF. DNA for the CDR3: TGCAGTGCTAGTCCGGGACAGGGAGGGAATGGCTACACCTTC.

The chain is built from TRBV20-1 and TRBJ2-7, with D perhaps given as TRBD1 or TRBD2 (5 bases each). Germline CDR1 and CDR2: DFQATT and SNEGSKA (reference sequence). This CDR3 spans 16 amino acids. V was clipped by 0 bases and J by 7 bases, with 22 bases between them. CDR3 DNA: TGCAGTGCTAGAGAGAACGAAGGGACGGTTCCGGGAGAGCAGTACTTC. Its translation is CSARENEGTVPGEQYF.

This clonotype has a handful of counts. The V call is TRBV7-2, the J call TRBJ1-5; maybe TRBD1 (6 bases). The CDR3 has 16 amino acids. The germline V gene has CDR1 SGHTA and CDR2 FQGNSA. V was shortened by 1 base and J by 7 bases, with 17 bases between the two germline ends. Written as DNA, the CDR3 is TGTGCCAGCAGCTTAGTGGCTGGGGGCAGGGGACAGCCCCAGCATTTT. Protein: CASSLVAGGRGQPQHF.

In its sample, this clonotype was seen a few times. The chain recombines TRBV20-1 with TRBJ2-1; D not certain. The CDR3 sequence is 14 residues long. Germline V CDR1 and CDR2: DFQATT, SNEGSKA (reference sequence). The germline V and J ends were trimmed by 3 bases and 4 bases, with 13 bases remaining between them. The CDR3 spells CSASFEGPYNEQFF. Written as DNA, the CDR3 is TGCAGTGCTAGTTTCGAAGGCCCATACAATGAGCAGTTCTTC.

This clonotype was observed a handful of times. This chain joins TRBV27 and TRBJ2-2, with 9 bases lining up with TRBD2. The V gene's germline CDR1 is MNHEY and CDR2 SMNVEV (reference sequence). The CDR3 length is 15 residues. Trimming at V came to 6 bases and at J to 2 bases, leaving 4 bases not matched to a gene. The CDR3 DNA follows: TGTGCCAGCAGGCTGCGGGGGGGCAACACCGGGGAGCTGTTTTTT. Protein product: CASRLRGGNTGELFF.

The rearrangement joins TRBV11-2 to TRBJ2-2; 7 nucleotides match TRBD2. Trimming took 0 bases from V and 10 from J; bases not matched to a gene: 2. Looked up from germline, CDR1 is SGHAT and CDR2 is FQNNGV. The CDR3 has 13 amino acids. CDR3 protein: CASSLDRGEELFF. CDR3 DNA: TGTGCCAGCAGCTTAGATCGGGGGGAGGAGCTGTTTTTT.

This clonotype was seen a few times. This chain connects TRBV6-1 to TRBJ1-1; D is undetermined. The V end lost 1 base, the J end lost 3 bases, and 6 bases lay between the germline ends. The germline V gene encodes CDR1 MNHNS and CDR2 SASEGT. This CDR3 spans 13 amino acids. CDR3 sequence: CASSEENYTEAFF. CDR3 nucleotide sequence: TGTGCCAGCAGTGAAGAAAATTACACTGAAGCTTTCTTT.

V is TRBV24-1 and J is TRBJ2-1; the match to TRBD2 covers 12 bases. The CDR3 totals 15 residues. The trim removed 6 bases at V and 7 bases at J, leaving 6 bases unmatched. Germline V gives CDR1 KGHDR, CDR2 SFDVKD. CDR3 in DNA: TGTGCCACCAGTCCACGGCTAGCGGGAGGGAATGAGCAGTTCTTC. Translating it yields CATSPRLAGGNEQFF.

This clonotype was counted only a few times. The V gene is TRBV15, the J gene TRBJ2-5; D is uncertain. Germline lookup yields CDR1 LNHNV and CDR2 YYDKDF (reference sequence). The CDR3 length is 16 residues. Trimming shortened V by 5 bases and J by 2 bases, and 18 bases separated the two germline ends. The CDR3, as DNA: TGTGCCACCAGCGTCCAAGAGAAAGGAAAACAAGAGACCCAGTACTTC. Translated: CATSVQEKGKQETQYF.

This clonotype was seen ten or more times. The CDR3 DNA reads as TGTGCCACCAGCAGAGATCTTTCAAGTGGCTACACCTTC. This gives the protein CATSRDLSSGYTF. The chain combines TRBV15 with TRBJ1-2; D not resolved. V lost 0 bases to trimming and J lost 7 bases, with 9 bases between them. Germline V lookup: CDR1 LNHNV, CDR2 YYDKDF (reference sequence). There are 13 residues in the CDR3.